One and the same sample provided the 10 T cell receptor beta chains below, sequenced in a study of cytomegalovirus exposure and HLA in healthy donors. The assay was immunoSEQ multiplex PCR, and TCRdb's table has in-frame clones only and misses some. The sample records roughly 75,000 clones, roughly 80% being singletons. The specimen was PBMCs. The receptors stem from a man younger than 45 in good health and CMV-seronegative.

V and J are TRBV14 and TRBJ2-7; D might be TRBD2 (5 bases). CDR1 is SGHDN and CDR2 is FVKESK in the germline V gene. Trimming pared 1 base from V and 6 bases from J, leaving 16 bases between. CDR3 length equals 15 residues. For the CDR3, the DNA is TGTGCCAGCAGCCAAGGCGACTACACTAGTGTCGAGCAGTACGTC. This gives the protein CASSQGDYTSVEQYV.

The chain combines TRBV7-2 with TRBJ2-5; the match to TRBD2 covers 8 bases. The CDR3 has 16 residues. Unmatched junction bases numbered 15, after V lost 5 bases and J lost 7 bases. The V gene's germline CDR1 is SGHTA and CDR2 FQGNSA. CDR3 loop: CASSPPGGRVRGTQYF. In DNA form, the CDR3 reads TGTGCCAGCAGCCCCCCGGGGGGGAGGGTCCGGGGGACCCAGTACTTC.

The chain has TRBV18 and TRBJ1-5; D ambiguous. The CDR3 is 15 amino acids. Trimming removed 4 bases at V and 1 base at J, with 11 bases between. Looked up from germline, CDR1 is KGHSH and CDR2 is LQKENI. The CDR3 reads CASSQEAVSNQPQHF. As DNA, the CDR3 is TGTGCCAGCTCACAAGAGGCAGTAAGCAATCAGCCCCAGCATTTT.

The chain is built from TRBV7-9 and TRBJ2-1; 11 nucleotides agree with TRBD2. The CDR3 has 17 residues. Losses at the gene ends were 6 bases for V and 1 base for J; bases not matched to a gene: 8. Per the germline V gene, CDR1 is SEHNR and CDR2 is FQNEAQ (reference sequence). CDR3 amino acids: CASRGSGGAWSYNEQFF. The CDR3, as DNA: TGTGCCAGCAGGGGTAGCGGGGGGGCGTGGTCCTACAATGAGCAGTTCTTC.

The chain joins TRBV19 to TRBJ1-1, with D uncertain. Germline CDR1 and CDR2: LNHDA and SQIVND (reference sequence). V shed 8 bases and J shed 0 bases, with 16 bases lying between them. The CDR3 covers 15 residues. The CDR3 DNA reads TGTGCCAGTTCCCCCTTAGAGGGTGTGAACACTGAAGCTTTCTTT. Translated: CASSPLEGVNTEAFF.

The rearrangement uses TRBV9 and TRBJ1-1; no firm D call. V was shortened by 1 base and J by 3 bases, with 10 bases between the two germline ends. The CDR3 has 14 residues. Germline V lookup: CDR1 SGDLS, CDR2 YYNGEE. The CDR3 region is CASSVWAKDTEAFF. CDR3 nucleotides: TGTGCCAGCAGCGTATGGGCTAAGGACACTGAAGCTTTCTTT.

This clone was seen a single time. The genes are TRBV27 and TRBJ1-6, with D perhaps matching TRBD1 (5 bases). This CDR3 has 15 residues. V lost 5 bases, J lost 6 bases, and 14 bases lay in between. Germline loops: CDR1 MNHEY, CDR2 SMNVEV (reference sequence). CDR3 coding DNA: TGTGCCAGCAGTCCTGGGGCAGGGTTTAATTCACCCCTCCACTTT. It yields the protein CASSPGAGFNSPLHF.

The chain carries TRBV6-1 and TRBJ2-3; TRBD1 matches 10 bases. Per the germline V gene, CDR1 is MNHNS and CDR2 is SASEGT. The CDR3 is 15 amino acids. After removal of 10 bases from V and 5 bases from J, the junction contained 12 bases not matched to a gene. CDR3 protein: CATSKTGGGGDTQYF. The CDR3 DNA follows: TGTGCCACCTCGAAGACAGGGGGCGGAGGAGATACGCAGTATTTT.

V and J are TRBV5-1 and TRBJ1-1; 7 bases agree with TRBD1. Germline values: CDR1 SGHRS, CDR2 YFSETQ. This CDR3 is built from 14 residues. The trim removed 6 bases at V and 3 bases at J, leaving 8 bases unmatched. CDR3 sequence reads: CASMLTGEDTEAFF. The CDR3 nucleotides are TGCGCCAGCATGCTCACAGGGGAAGACACTGAAGCTTTCTTT.

The rearrangement joins TRBV9 to TRBJ2-1; 9 bases are shared with TRBD2. The CDR3 runs to 17 residues. Per the germline V gene, CDR1 is SGDLS and CDR2 is YYNGEE. After removal of 0 bases from V and 7 bases from J, the junction contained 11 bases not matched to a gene. The CDR3 nucleotides read TGTGCCAGCAGCGTAGATCTAGCGGGACGTGAAGGGAATGAGCAGTTCTTC. Translated, it gives CASSVDLAGREGNEQFF.